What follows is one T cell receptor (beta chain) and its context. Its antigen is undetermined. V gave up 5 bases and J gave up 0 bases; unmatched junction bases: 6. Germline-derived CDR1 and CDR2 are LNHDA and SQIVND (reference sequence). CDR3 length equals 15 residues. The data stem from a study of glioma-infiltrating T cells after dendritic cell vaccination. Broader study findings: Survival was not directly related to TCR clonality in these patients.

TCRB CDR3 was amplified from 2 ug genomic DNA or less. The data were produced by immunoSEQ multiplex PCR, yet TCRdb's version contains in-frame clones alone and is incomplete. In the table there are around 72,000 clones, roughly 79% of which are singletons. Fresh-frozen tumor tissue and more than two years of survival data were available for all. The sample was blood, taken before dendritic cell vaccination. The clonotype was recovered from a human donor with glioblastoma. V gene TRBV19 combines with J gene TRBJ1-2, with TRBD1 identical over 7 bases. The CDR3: CASSAGQKSNYGYTF. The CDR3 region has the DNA TGTGCCAGTAGTGCGGGACAGAAGTCTAACTATGGCTACACCTTC.